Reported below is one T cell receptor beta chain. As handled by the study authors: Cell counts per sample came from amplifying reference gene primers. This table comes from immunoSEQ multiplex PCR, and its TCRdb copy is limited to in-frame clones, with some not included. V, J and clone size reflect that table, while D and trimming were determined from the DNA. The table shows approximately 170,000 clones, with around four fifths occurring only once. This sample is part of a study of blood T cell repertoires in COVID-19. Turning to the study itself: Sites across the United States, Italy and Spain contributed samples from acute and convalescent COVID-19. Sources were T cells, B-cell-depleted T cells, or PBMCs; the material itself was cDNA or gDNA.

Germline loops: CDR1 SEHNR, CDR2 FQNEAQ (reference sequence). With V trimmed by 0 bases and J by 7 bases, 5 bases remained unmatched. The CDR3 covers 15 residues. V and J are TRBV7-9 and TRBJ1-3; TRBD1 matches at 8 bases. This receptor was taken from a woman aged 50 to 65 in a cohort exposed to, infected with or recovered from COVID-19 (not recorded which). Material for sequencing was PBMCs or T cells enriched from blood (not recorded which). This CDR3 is CASSLAPGGWNTIYF. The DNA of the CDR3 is TGTGCCAGCAGCTTAGCGCCAGGGGGCTGGAACACCATATATTTT.